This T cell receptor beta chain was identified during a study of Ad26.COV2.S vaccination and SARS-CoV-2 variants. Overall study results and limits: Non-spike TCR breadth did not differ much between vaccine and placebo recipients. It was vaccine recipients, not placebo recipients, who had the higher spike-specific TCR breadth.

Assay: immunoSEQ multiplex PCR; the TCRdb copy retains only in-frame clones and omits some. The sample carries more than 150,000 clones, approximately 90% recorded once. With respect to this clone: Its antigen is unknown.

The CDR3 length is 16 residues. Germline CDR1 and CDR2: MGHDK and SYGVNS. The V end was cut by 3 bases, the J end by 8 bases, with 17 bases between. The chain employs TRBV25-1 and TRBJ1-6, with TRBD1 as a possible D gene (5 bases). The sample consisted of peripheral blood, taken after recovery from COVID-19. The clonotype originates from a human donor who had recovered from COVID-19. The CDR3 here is CASSEIDNQGDSPLHF. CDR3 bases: TGTGCCAGCAGTGAGATAGACAACCAGGGCGATTCACCCCTCCACTTT. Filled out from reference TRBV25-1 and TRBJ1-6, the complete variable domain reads EADIYQTPRYLVIGTGKKITLECSQTMGHDKMYWYQQDPGMELHLIHYSYGVNSTEKGDLSSESTVSRIRTEHFPLTLESARPSHTSQYLCASSEIDNQGDSPLHFGNGTRLTVT.